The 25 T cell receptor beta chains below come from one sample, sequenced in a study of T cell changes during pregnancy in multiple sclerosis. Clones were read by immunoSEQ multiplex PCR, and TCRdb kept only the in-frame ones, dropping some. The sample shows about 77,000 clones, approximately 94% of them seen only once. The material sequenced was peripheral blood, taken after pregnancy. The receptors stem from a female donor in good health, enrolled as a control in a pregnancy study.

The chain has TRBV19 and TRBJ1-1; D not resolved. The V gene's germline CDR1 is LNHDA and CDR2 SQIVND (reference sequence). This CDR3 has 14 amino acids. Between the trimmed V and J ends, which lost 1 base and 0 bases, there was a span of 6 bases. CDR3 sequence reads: CASSIGRVNTEAFF. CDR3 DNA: TGTGCCAGTAGTATAGGTCGAGTGAACACTGAAGCTTTCTTT.

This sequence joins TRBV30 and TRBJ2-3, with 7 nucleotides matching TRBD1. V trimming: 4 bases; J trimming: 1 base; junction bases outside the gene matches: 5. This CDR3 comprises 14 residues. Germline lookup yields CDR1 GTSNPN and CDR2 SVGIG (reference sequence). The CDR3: CAWNPGQRTDTQYF. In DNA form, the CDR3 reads TGTGCCTGGAATCCGGGACAGCGCACAGATACGCAGTATTTT.

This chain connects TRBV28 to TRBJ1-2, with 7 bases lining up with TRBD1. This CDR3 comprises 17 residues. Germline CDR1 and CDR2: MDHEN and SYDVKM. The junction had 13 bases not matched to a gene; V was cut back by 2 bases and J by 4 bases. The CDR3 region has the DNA TGTGCCAGCAGTTTACCCATAACAGACAGGGAAGGCTATGGCTACACCTTC. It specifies CASSLPITDREGYGYTF.

CDR3 DNA: TGTGCCAGCAGCTTACGAGGAGACACTGAAGCTTTCTTT. This codes for CASSLRGDTEAFF. The rearrangement joins TRBV7-3 to TRBJ1-1; no clear D. The germline V and J ends were trimmed by 2 bases and 3 bases, with 7 bases remaining between them. This CDR3 is 13 amino acids long. Germline assignment: CDR1 SGHTA and CDR2 FQGTGA.

The CDR3 DNA reads as TGTGCCAGCAGTGAATCCCCCCCCCGGGGGGGACTCAATCAGCCCCAGCATTTT. It encodes CASSESPPRGGLNQPQHF. V and J are TRBV25-1 and TRBJ1-5; tentatively, D is TRBD1 (5 bases). V was pared by 1 base and J by 3 bases, with 19 bases between. CDR3 size: 18 residues. Germline CDR1 MGHDK, CDR2 SYGVNS. Looking up the rest from reference TRBV25-1 and TRBJ1-5 gives the full variable domain: EADIYQTPRYLVIGTGKKITLECSQTMGHDKMYWYQQDPGMELHLIHYSYGVNSTEKGDLSSESTVSRIRTEHFPLTLESARPSHTSQYLCASSESPPRGGLNQPQHFGDGTRLSIL.

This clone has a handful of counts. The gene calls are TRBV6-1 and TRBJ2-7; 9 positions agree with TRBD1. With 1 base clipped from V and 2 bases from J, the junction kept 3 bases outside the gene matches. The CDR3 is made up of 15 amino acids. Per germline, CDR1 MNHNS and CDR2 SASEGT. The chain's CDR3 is CASSEGTGGPYEQYF. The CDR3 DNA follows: TGTGCCAGCAGTGAAGGTACAGGGGGCCCCTACGAGCAGTACTTC.

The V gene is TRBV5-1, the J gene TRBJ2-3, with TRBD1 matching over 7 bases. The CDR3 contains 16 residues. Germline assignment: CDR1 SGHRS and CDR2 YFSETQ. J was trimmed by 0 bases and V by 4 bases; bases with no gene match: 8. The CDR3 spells CASSPYLGQSTDTQYF. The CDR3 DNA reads TGCGCCAGCAGCCCATACCTGGGACAGAGCACAGATACGCAGTATTTT.

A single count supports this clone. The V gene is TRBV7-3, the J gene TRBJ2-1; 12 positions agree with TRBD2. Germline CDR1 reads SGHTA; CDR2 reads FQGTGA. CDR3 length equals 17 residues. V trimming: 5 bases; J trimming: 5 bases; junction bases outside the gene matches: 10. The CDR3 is CASSPRPSGGVNNEQFF. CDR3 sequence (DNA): TGTGCCAGCAGCCCCCGCCCTAGCGGGGGGGTGAACAATGAGCAGTTCTTC.

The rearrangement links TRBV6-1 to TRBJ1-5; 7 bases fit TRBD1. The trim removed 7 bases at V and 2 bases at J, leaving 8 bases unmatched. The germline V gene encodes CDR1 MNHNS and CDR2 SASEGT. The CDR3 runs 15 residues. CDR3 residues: CASIKTGERNQPQHF. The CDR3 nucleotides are TGTGCCAGCATCAAAACAGGGGAGCGCAATCAGCCCCAGCATTTT.

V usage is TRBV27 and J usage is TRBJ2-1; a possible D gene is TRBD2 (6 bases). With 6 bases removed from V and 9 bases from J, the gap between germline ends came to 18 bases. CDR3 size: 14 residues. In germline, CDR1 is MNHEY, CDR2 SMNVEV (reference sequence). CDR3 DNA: TGTGCCAGCAGCAGACGGAAGGTGGGAGGTGAGCAGTTCTTC. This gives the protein CASSRRKVGGEQFF.

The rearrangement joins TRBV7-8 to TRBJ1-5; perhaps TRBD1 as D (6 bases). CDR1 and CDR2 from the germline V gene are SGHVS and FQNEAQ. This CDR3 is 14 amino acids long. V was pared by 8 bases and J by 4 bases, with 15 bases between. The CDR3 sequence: CASSRQAANQPQHF. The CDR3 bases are TGTGCCAGCTCGAGACAGGCCGCGAATCAGCCCCAGCATTTT.

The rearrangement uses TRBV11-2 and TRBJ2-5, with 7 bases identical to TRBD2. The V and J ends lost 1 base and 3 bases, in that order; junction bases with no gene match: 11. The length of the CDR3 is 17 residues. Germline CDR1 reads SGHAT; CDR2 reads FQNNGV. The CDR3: CASSLVTASGAKETQYF. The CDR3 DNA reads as TGTGCCAGCAGCTTAGTTACCGCTAGCGGAGCCAAAGAGACCCAGTACTTC.

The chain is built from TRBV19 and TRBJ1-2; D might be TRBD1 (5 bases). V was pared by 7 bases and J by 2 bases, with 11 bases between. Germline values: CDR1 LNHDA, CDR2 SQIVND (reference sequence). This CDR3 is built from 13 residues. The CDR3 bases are TGTGCCAGTAATTTGGAGGGGAACTATGGCTACACCTTC. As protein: CASNLEGNYGYTF.

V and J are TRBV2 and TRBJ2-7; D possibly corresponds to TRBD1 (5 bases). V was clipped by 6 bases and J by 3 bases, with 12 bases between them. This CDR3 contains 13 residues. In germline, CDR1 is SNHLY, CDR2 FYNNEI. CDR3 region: CASRVQAFYEQYF. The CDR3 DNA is TGTGCCAGCAGGGTACAGGCTTTCTACGAGCAGTACTTC.

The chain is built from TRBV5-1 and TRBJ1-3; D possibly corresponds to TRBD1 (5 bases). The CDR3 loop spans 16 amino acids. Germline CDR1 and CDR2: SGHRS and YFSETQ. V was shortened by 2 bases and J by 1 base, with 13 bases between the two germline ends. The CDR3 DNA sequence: TGCGCCAGCAGCTTTTCAGGGCTACCATCTGGAAACACCATATATTTT. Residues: CASSFSGLPSGNTIYF.

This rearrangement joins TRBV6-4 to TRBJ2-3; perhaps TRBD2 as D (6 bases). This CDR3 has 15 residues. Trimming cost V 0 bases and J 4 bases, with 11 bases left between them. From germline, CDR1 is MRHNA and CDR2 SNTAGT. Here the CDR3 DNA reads TGTGCCAGCAGTGACTCGATATCGGGGGCAGATACGCAGTATTTT. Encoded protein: CASSDSISGADTQYF.

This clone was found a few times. DNA of the CDR3: TGTGCCAGCAGTTTTCTAGCGGGAGGAACATACGAGCAGTACTTC. Its protein product is CASSFLAGGTYEQYF. The J gene is TRBJ2-7, the V gene TRBV27; 11 bases line up with TRBD2. The CDR3 covers 15 residues. V gave up 3 bases and J gave up 4 bases; unmatched junction bases: 5. Germline CDR1 is MNHEY and CDR2 is SMNVEV (reference sequence).

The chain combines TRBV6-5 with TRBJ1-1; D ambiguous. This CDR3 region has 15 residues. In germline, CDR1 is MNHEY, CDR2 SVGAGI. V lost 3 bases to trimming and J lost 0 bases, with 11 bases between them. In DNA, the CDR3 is TGTGCCAGCAGTTATTCGCGTCTAATGAACACTGAAGCTTTCTTT. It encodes CASSYSRLMNTEAFF.

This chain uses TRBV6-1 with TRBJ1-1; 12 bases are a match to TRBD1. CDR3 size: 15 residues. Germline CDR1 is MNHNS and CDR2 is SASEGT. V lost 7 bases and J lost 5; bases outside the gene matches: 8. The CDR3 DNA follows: TGTGCCAGCACAGGGACAGGGGGCTTTAGAACTGAAGCTTTCTTT. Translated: CASTGTGGFRTEAFF.

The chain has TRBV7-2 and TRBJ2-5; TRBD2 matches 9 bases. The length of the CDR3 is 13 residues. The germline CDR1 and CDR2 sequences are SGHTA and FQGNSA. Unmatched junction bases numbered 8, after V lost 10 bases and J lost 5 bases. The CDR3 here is CAISGSVSETQYF. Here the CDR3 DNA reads TGTGCCATTAGCGGGAGCGTTTCGGAGACCCAGTACTTC.

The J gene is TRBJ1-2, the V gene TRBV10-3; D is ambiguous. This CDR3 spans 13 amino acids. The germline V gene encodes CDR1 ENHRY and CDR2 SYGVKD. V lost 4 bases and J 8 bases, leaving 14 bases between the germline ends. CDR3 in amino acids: CAISGVEEMGYTF. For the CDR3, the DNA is TGTGCCATCAGTGGGGTTGAGGAAATGGGCTACACCTTC.

DNA of the CDR3: TGCAGTGCTAGAGTTATTGAGCAGTTCTTC. Its protein product is CSARVIEQFF. The chain links TRBV20-1 to TRBJ2-1; D not resolved. V lost 1 base and J lost 9, with 4 bases in between. The CDR3 has 10 residues. Germline CDR1 DFQATT, CDR2 SNEGSKA (reference sequence).

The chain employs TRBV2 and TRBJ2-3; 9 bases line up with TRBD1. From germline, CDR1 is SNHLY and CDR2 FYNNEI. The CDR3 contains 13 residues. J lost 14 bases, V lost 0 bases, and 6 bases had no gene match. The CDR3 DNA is TGTGCCAGCAGTGAAGCGCGGGACAGGGTAATGTATTTT. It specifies CASSEARDRVMYF.

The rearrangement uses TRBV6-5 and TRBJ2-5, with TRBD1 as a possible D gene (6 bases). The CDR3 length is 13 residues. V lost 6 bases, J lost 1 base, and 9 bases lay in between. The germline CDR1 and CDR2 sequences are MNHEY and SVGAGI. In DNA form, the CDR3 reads TGTGCCAGCAGATTGGACAGCCAAGAGACCCAGTACTTC. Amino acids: CASRLDSQETQYF.

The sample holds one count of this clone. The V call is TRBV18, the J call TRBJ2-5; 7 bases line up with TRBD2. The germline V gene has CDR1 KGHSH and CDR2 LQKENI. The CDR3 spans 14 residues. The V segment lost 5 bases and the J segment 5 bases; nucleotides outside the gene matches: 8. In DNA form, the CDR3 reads TGTGCCAGCTCAAAAGTAGCGGGCAGTGAGACCCAGTACTTC. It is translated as CASSKVAGSETQYF. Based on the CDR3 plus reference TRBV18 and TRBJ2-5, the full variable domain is NAGVMQNPRHLVRRRGQEARLRCSPMKGHSHVYWYRQLPEEGLKFMVYLQKENIIDESGMPKERFSAEFPKEGPSILRIQQVVRGDSAAYFCASSKVAGSETQYFGPGTRLLVL.